The source of this TCR beta chain is a study of T cell responses to AZD1222 COVID-19 vaccine. The CDR3 runs to 15 residues. The germline gives CDR1 SGHRS, CDR2 YFSETQ. V lost 0 bases to trimming and J lost 5 bases; unmatched junction nucleotides: 2. This clone occurred once. Generated by immunoSEQ multiplex PCR, the TCRdb table keeps only in-frame clones and is missing some. The top ten hold around 12% of the sample, which has roughly 130,000 clones, around 84% seen once. The specimen was peripheral blood, collected on day 0 of AZD1222 vaccination. The rearrangement links TRBV5-1 to TRBJ2-3, with 11 bases that match TRBD1. This TCR was recovered from an adult in good health. CDR3 residues: CASSLEGTGGDTQYF. The CDR3 nucleotides are TGCGCCAGCAGCTTGGAGGGGACAGGGGGAGATACGCAGTATTTT.